A selection of T cell receptor beta chains follows, all from one sample in a study of blood T cell repertoires in COVID-19. The method was immunoSEQ multiplex PCR; TCRdb's version includes in-frame clones alone and lacks a portion of them. The table has approximately 250,000 clones, less than 90% seen once. Source material: peripheral blood. All receptors come from a man between 25 and 39 years old with active or convalescent COVID-19. The CDR3 runs from the conserved cysteine through the conserved F or W. The order of the fields is V gene, J gene, clone size, D gene, CDR3 DNA, CDR3 protein. The D gene is left open where the match is weak. Only some rows state a clone size, as once, few, many or a class for expanded clones.

v_call: TRBV2; j_call: TRBJ2-1; clone_size: once; d_call: TRBD1; cdr3_nt: TGTGCCAGCAGTTTTGGACAGGGGCCCACCAATGAGCAGTTCTTC; cdr3_aa: CASSFGQGPTNEQFF
v_call: TRBV18; j_call: TRBJ1-5; clone_size: once; d_call: -; cdr3_nt: TGTGCCAGCTCAGAACGCCGAGACAATCAGCCCCAGCATTTT; cdr3_aa: CASSERRDNQPQHF
v_call: TRBV27; j_call: TRBJ1-5; clone_size: -; d_call: -; cdr3_nt: TGTGCCAGCAGTCGTACTAGCCCCGGCGTTACCCATAGCAATCAGCCCCAGCATTTT; cdr3_aa: CASSRTSPGVTHSNQPQHF
v_call: TRBV9; j_call: TRBJ2-5; clone_size: -; d_call: -; cdr3_nt: TGTGCCAGCAGCGCGGGGACAATCTGGGAGACCCAGTACTTC; cdr3_aa: CASSAGTIWETQYF
v_call: TRBV6-5; j_call: TRBJ1-1; clone_size: -; d_call: -; cdr3_nt: TGTGCCAGCAGTTATTCCAGATACAACACTGAAGCTTTCTTT; cdr3_aa: CASSYSRYNTEAFF
v_call: TRBV2; j_call: TRBJ2-7; clone_size: -; d_call: -; cdr3_nt: TGTGCCATAAATCTTAAATCTTCCTCCTACGAGCAGTACTTC; cdr3_aa: CAINLKSSSYEQYF
v_call: TRBV25-1; j_call: TRBJ2-3; clone_size: -; d_call: -; cdr3_nt: TGTGCCAGCAGTGAATCAGGCAGCACAGATACGCAGTATTTT; cdr3_aa: CASSESGSTDTQYF
v_call: TRBV6-5; j_call: TRBJ1-6; clone_size: once; d_call: -; cdr3_nt: TGTGCCAGCAGGCGGGGTCTGCGCTCACCCCTCCACTTT; cdr3_aa: CASRRGLRSPLHF
v_call: TRBV5-1; j_call: TRBJ2-5; clone_size: -; d_call: TRBD2; cdr3_nt: TGCGCCAGCAGCCGTGGACTAGCGGGGGGCCCACAAGAGACCCAGTACTTC; cdr3_aa: CASSRGLAGGPQETQYF
v_call: TRBV7-2; j_call: TRBJ1-1; clone_size: -; d_call: -; cdr3_nt: TGTGCCAGCAGCTTCATCGGCGTCGGGGGCACTGAAGCTTTCTTT; cdr3_aa: CASSFIGVGGTEAFF
v_call: TRBV5-4; j_call: TRBJ2-1; clone_size: -; d_call: TRBD1; cdr3_nt: TGTGCCAGCAGCCCGTGGACAGGGCAAACCGTCCAGTTCTTC; cdr3_aa: CASSPWTGQTVQFF
v_call: TRBV3-1/TRBV3-2; j_call: TRBJ2-5; clone_size: -; d_call: TRBD1; cdr3_nt: TGTGCCAGCAGGGGGACAGTGTACCAAGAGACCCAGTACTTC; cdr3_aa: CASRGTVYQETQYF
v_call: TRBV5-1; j_call: TRBJ1-1; clone_size: -; d_call: -; cdr3_nt: TGCGCCAGCAGCTTGGGCGAGGGAGCGGGCACTGAAGCTTTCTTT; cdr3_aa: CASSLGEGAGTEAFF
v_call: TRBV29-1; j_call: TRBJ1-1; clone_size: once; d_call: -; cdr3_nt: TGCAGCGTTGACGAAAAACCAGGGGCTGAAGCTTTCTTT; cdr3_aa: CSVDEKPGAEAFF
v_call: TRBV14; j_call: TRBJ1-4; clone_size: -; d_call: TRBD1; cdr3_nt: TGTGCCAGCAGCCAATTACAGGGGATAGGTGAAAAACTGTTTTTT; cdr3_aa: CASSQLQGIGEKLFF
v_call: TRBV10-2; j_call: TRBJ2-5; clone_size: -; d_call: TRBD2; cdr3_nt: TGCGCCAGCACTAGCGGGGGGGCAAAAGAGACCCAGTACTTC; cdr3_aa: CASTSGGAKETQYF
v_call: TRBV2; j_call: TRBJ1-4; clone_size: -; d_call: TRBD1; cdr3_nt: TGTGCCAGCAGGGCGACCGGGACAGGGGGTGAAAAACTGTTTTTT; cdr3_aa: CASRATGTGGEKLFF
v_call: TRBV25-1; j_call: TRBJ1-6; clone_size: -; d_call: TRBD1; cdr3_nt: TGTGCCAGCAGCGCTTCGACAGGGGAATCACCCCTCCACTTT; cdr3_aa: CASSASTGESPLHF
v_call: TRBV7-2; j_call: TRBJ2-7; clone_size: -; d_call: TRBD1; cdr3_nt: TGTGCCAGCCAAGCGACCGGGACAGCTCTACACGAGCAGTACTTC; cdr3_aa: CASQATGTALHEQYF
v_call: TRBV7-3; j_call: TRBJ2-3; clone_size: -; d_call: -; cdr3_nt: TGTGCCAGCAGCTTAATGGGTCGCGGAGATACGCAGTATTTT; cdr3_aa: CASSLMGRGDTQYF
v_call: TRBV7-9; j_call: TRBJ2-3; clone_size: few; d_call: -; cdr3_nt: TGTGCCAGCAGCTTTGGTGACAGCAACACAGATACGCAGTATTTT; cdr3_aa: CASSFGDSNTDTQYF
v_call: TRBV3-1/TRBV3-2; j_call: TRBJ2-7; clone_size: -; d_call: -; cdr3_nt: TGTGCCAGCAGCAGCACCTACCCAATAGAGCCTACCGAGCAGTACTTC; cdr3_aa: CASSSTYPIEPTEQYF
v_call: TRBV12-3/TRBV12-4; j_call: TRBJ2-7; clone_size: -; d_call: TRBD1; cdr3_nt: TGTGCCAGCAGACCCGGGACAGCCTACGAGCAGTACTTC; cdr3_aa: CASRPGTAYEQYF
v_call: TRBV29-1; j_call: TRBJ2-5; clone_size: once; d_call: -; cdr3_nt: TGCAGCGTCGCCAAGACGGGGGAAGAGACCCAGTACTTC; cdr3_aa: CSVAKTGEETQYF
v_call: TRBV5-1; j_call: TRBJ2-3; clone_size: -; d_call: TRBD2; cdr3_nt: TGCGCCAGCAGCTTGAATCGGCGGGGGACAGATACGCAGTATTTT; cdr3_aa: CASSLNRRGTDTQYF
v_call: TRBV3-1/TRBV3-2; j_call: TRBJ2-7; clone_size: -; d_call: -; cdr3_nt: TGTGCCAGCAGCCTACCAGGACAGAACTACGAGCAGTACTTC; cdr3_aa: CASSLPGQNYEQYF
v_call: TRBV9; j_call: TRBJ2-7; clone_size: -; d_call: -; cdr3_nt: TGTGCCAGCAGCTTAACAGGGATCGGCGAGCAGTACTTC; cdr3_aa: CASSLTGIGEQYF
v_call: TRBV11-2; j_call: TRBJ1-1; clone_size: once; d_call: -; cdr3_nt: TGTGCCAGCAGCTTAGATCGGTCGTACACTGAAGCTTTCTTT; cdr3_aa: CASSLDRSYTEAFF
v_call: TRBV12-3/TRBV12-4; j_call: TRBJ1-1; clone_size: -; d_call: -; cdr3_nt: TGTGCCAGCAGTTTCCGTTCGAACACTGAAGCTTTCTTT; cdr3_aa: CASSFRSNTEAFF
v_call: TRBV7-2; j_call: TRBJ2-1; clone_size: -; d_call: -; cdr3_nt: TGTGCCAGCAGCTTAAAAACGCAGGCCAATGAGCAGTTCTTC; cdr3_aa: CASSLKTQANEQFF
v_call: TRBV5-8; j_call: TRBJ1-5; clone_size: -; d_call: -; cdr3_nt: TGTGCCAGCAGCTCCGAGGGACCTAGCGATCAGCCCCAGCATTTT; cdr3_aa: CASSSEGPSDQPQHF
v_call: TRBV7-2; j_call: TRBJ2-6; clone_size: -; d_call: TRBD1; cdr3_nt: TGTGCCAGCAGGCTCAGGACAGGGGGCTCTGGGGCCAACGTCCTGACTTTC; cdr3_aa: CASRLRTGGSGANVLTF
v_call: TRBV19; j_call: TRBJ1-3; clone_size: -; d_call: TRBD1; cdr3_nt: TGTGCCAGCGGCGACAGGGGATCTAGTACTGGAAACACCATATATTTT; cdr3_aa: CASGDRGSSTGNTIYF
v_call: TRBV18; j_call: TRBJ2-4; clone_size: -; d_call: -; cdr3_nt: TGTGCCAGCTCACCATGGGGAGAACAAAACATTCAGTACTTC; cdr3_aa: CASSPWGEQNIQYF
v_call: TRBV3-1/TRBV3-2; j_call: TRBJ1-3; clone_size: -; d_call: -; cdr3_nt: TGTGCCAGCAGCCAAGATTTCACAGGCTCTGGAAACACCATATATTTT; cdr3_aa: CASSQDFTGSGNTIYF
v_call: TRBV29-1; j_call: TRBJ2-1; clone_size: -; d_call: TRBD1; cdr3_nt: TGCAGCGTTTCAGACAGGGGACCCCCTCGCAATGAGCAGTTCTTC; cdr3_aa: CSVSDRGPPRNEQFF
v_call: TRBV29-1; j_call: TRBJ1-4; clone_size: once; d_call: TRBD1; cdr3_nt: TGCAGCGTAGGGGGACAGAGGCGTGAAAAACTGTTTTTT; cdr3_aa: CSVGGQRREKLFF
v_call: TRBV7-9; j_call: TRBJ1-1; clone_size: -; d_call: TRBD1; cdr3_nt: TGTGCCAGCAGGCCCCCTACAGGGGGGGACACTGAAGCTTTCTTT; cdr3_aa: CASRPPTGGDTEAFF
v_call: TRBV7-6; j_call: TRBJ1-1; clone_size: once; d_call: -; cdr3_nt: TGTGCCAGCAGCCGTCTCGGGGGGCGATTCCAGGACACTGAAGCTTTCTTT; cdr3_aa: CASSRLGGRFQDTEAFF
v_call: TRBV7-2; j_call: TRBJ2-7; clone_size: -; d_call: -; cdr3_nt: TGTGCCAGCACCCGGCAGGGGGGTTCCTACGAGCAGTACTTC; cdr3_aa: CASTRQGGSYEQYF
v_call: TRBV7-9; j_call: TRBJ1-3; clone_size: once; d_call: -; cdr3_nt: TGTGCCAGCAGCTTAGGACACTCCGGAAACACCATATATTTT; cdr3_aa: CASSLGHSGNTIYF
v_call: TRBV11-2; j_call: TRBJ2-3; clone_size: -; d_call: -; cdr3_nt: TGTGCCAGCAGCTTAGGCTTAGGGGGCACAGATACGCAGTATTTT; cdr3_aa: CASSLGLGGTDTQYF
v_call: TRBV4-1; j_call: TRBJ1-3; clone_size: -; d_call: -; cdr3_nt: TGCGCCAGCAGCCAAGATTCTGGGGGGGCTGGAAACACCATATATTTT; cdr3_aa: CASSQDSGGAGNTIYF
v_call: TRBV2; j_call: TRBJ2-1; clone_size: -; d_call: TRBD2; cdr3_nt: TGTGCCAGCGGGGGGGATGAGCAGTTCTTC; cdr3_aa: CASGGDEQFF
v_call: TRBV9; j_call: TRBJ1-5; clone_size: -; d_call: TRBD1; cdr3_nt: TGTGCCAGCAGCGTCGGGACAGAAAATCAGCCCCAGCATTTT; cdr3_aa: CASSVGTENQPQHF
v_call: TRBV7-8; j_call: TRBJ2-3; clone_size: -; d_call: TRBD2; cdr3_nt: TGTGCCAGCAGCCCTAGCGGGGCAGATACGCAGTATTTT; cdr3_aa: CASSPSGADTQYF
v_call: TRBV9; j_call: TRBJ1-4; clone_size: -; d_call: -; cdr3_nt: TGTGCCAGCAGCGTAGAGGGGACACCGGGAAAACTGTTTTTT; cdr3_aa: CASSVEGTPGKLFF
v_call: TRBV9; j_call: TRBJ2-7; clone_size: few; d_call: TRBD1; cdr3_nt: TGTGCCAGCAGCGCCCGGGACAGGGCTTACGAGCAGTACTTC; cdr3_aa: CASSARDRAYEQYF
v_call: TRBV13; j_call: TRBJ2-1; clone_size: -; d_call: TRBD1; cdr3_nt: TGTGCCAGCAGCTTCCGGGACAGGTCTAATGAGCAGTTCTTC; cdr3_aa: CASSFRDRSNEQFF
v_call: TRBV5-4; j_call: TRBJ2-7; clone_size: -; d_call: TRBD1; cdr3_nt: TGTGCCAGCAGCTCCCTTGGACAGGGGGTCTACGAGCAGTACTTC; cdr3_aa: CASSSLGQGVYEQYF
v_call: TRBV19; j_call: TRBJ1-2; clone_size: -; d_call: TRBD1; cdr3_nt: TGTGCCAGTAGTATGGAGGGGACAGGGGGTCACTATGGCTACACCTTC; cdr3_aa: CASSMEGTGGHYGYTF
v_call: TRBV7-9; j_call: TRBJ2-7; clone_size: -; d_call: TRBD2; cdr3_nt: TGTGCCAGTCGTAGCGGGTTTGGCGAGCAGTACTTC; cdr3_aa: CASRSGFGEQYF
v_call: TRBV20-1; j_call: TRBJ1-5; clone_size: -; d_call: -; cdr3_nt: TGCAGTGCTAGTATGTCAGGGGTAGGTCAGCCCCAGCATTTT; cdr3_aa: CSASMSGVGQPQHF
v_call: TRBV30; j_call: TRBJ2-7; clone_size: -; d_call: TRBD1; cdr3_nt: TGTGCCTGGACTCCGGGACAGACCTACGAGCAGTACTTC; cdr3_aa: CAWTPGQTYEQYF
v_call: TRBV19; j_call: TRBJ2-3; clone_size: -; d_call: -; cdr3_nt: TGTGCCAGTAGTTCATATGAGAGCACAGATACGCAGTATTTT; cdr3_aa: CASSSYESTDTQYF
v_call: TRBV30; j_call: TRBJ2-5; clone_size: -; d_call: -; cdr3_nt: TGTGCCTGGAGTCTCTTACAAGAGACCCAGTACTTC; cdr3_aa: CAWSLLQETQYF
v_call: TRBV19; j_call: TRBJ1-5; clone_size: -; d_call: -; cdr3_nt: TGTGCCAGTAGTATAGTGGGGGGAAATCAGCCCCAGCATTTT; cdr3_aa: CASSIVGGNQPQHF
v_call: TRBV9; j_call: TRBJ2-1; clone_size: -; d_call: TRBD1; cdr3_nt: TGTGCCAGCAGCCCGGGGACAGATTACAATGAGCAGTTCTTC; cdr3_aa: CASSPGTDYNEQFF
v_call: TRBV25-1; j_call: TRBJ1-4; clone_size: -; d_call: -; cdr3_nt: TGTGCCAGCAGTGGCCACGGGATAGTTCGAGAAAAACTGTTTTTT; cdr3_aa: CASSGHGIVREKLFF
v_call: TRBV19; j_call: TRBJ1-2; clone_size: -; d_call: -; cdr3_nt: TGTGCCAGTAAGGCCACAGGGACAAAAGACTATGGCTACACCTTC; cdr3_aa: CASKATGTKDYGYTF